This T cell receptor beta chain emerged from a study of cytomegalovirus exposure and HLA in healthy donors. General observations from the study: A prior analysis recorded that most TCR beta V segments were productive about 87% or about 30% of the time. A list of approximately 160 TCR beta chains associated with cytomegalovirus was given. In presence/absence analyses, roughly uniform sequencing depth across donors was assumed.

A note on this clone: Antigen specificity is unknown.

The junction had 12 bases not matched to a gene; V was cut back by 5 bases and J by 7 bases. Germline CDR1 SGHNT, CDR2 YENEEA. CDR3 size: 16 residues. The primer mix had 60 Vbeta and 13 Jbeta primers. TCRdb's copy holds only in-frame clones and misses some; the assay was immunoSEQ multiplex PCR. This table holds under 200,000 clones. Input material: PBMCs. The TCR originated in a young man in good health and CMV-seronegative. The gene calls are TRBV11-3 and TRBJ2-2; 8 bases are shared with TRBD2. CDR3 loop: CASSTTGGRVIGELFF. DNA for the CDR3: TGTGCCAGCAGCACGACGGGGGGGCGAGTTATCGGGGAGCTGTTTTTT.